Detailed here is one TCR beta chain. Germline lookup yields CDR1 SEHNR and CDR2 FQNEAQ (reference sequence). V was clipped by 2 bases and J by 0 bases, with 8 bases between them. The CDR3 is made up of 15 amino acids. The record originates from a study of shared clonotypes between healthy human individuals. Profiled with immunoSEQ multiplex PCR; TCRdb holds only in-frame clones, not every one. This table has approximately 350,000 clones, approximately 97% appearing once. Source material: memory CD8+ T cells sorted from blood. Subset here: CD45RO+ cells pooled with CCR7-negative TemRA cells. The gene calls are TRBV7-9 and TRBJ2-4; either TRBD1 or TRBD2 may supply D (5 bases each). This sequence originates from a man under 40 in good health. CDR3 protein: CASSLPGPAKNIQYF. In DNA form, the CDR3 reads TGTGCCAGCAGCTTACCGGGGCCAGCCAAAAACATTCAGTACTTC.